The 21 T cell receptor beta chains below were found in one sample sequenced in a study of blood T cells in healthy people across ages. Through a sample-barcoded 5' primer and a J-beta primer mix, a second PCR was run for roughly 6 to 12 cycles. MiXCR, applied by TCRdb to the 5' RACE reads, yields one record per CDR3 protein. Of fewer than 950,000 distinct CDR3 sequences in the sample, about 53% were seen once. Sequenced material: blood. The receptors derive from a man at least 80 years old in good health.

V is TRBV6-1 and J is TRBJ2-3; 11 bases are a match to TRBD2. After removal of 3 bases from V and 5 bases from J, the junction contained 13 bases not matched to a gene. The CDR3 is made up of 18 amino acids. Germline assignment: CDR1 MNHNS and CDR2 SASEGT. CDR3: CASSDLIRLAGRRDTQYF. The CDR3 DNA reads TGTGCCAGCAGTGACTTAATCCGACTAGCGGGAAGAAGAGATACGCAGTATTTT.

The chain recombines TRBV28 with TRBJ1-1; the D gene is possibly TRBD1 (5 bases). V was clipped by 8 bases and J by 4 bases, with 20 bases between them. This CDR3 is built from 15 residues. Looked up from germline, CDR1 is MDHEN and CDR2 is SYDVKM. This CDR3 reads CASRRGSPRGTEAFF. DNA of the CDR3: TGTGCCAGCCGACGGGGCAGCCCGCGAGGCACTGAAGCTTTCTTT.

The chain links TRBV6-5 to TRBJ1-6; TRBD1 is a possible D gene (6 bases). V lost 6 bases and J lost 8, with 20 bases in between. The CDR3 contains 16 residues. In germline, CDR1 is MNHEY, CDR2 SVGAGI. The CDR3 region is CASSRRVLRGYSPLHF. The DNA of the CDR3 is TGTGCCAGCAGCCGTCGGGTCCTAAGGGGGTATTCACCCCTCCACTTT.

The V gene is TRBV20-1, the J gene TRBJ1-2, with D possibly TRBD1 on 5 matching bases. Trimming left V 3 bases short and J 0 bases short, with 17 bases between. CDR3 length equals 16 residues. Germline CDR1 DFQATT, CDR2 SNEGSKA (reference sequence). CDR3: CSARGLVKHTNYGYTF. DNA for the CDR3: TGCAGTGCTAGGGGGCTAGTGAAGCACACTAACTATGGCTACACCTTC.

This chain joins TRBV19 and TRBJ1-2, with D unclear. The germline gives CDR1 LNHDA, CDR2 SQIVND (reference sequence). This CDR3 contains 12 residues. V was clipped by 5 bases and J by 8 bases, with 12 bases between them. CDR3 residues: CASSYGLEGYTF. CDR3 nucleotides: TGTGCCAGTAGTTACGGCTTAGAAGGCTACACCTTC. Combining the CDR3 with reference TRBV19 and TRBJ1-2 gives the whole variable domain DGGITQSPKYLFRKEGQNVTLSCEQNLNHDAMYWYRQDPGQGLRLIYYSQIVNDFQKGDIAEGYSVSREKKESFPLTVTSAQKNPTAFYLCASSYGLEGYTFGSGTRLTVV.

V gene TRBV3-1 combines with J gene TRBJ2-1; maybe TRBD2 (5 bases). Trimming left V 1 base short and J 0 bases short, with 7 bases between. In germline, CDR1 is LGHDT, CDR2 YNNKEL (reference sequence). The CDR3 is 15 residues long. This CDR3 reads CASSQGGDSYNEQFF. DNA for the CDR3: TGTGCCAGCAGCCAAGGGGGAGACTCCTACAATGAGCAGTTCTTC.

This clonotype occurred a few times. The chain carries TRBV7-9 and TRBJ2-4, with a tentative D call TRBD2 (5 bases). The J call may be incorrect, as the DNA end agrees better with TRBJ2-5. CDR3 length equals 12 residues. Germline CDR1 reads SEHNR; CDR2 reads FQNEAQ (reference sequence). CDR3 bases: TGTGCCAGCAGCTGGGAGTTGGAGACCCAGTACTTC. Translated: CASSWELETQYF.

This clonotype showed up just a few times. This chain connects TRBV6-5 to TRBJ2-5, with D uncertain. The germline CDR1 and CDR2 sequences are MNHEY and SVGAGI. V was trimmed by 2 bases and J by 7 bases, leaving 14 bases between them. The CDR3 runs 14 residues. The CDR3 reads CASSYATGFRTQYF. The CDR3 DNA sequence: TGTGCCAGCAGTTACGCCACCGGCTTTAGGACCCAGTACTTC.

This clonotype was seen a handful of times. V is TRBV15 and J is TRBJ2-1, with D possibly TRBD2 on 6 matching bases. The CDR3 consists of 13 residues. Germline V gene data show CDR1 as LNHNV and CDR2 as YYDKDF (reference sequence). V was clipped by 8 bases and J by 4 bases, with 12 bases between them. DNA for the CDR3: TGTGCCACCGGTAGCGGCCTATACAATGAGCAGTTCTTC. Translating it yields CATGSGLYNEQFF.

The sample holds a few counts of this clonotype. The CDR3 nucleotides are TGCGCCAGCAGCCTGAGGACGGGCTCCTACAATGAGCAGTTCTTC. This translates into CASSLRTGSYNEQFF. The chain recombines TRBV5-1 with TRBJ2-1; D unclear. Trimming removed 4 bases at V and 0 bases at J, with 11 bases between. This CDR3 region has 15 residues. CDR1 SGHRS and CDR2 YFSETQ come from the germline V gene.

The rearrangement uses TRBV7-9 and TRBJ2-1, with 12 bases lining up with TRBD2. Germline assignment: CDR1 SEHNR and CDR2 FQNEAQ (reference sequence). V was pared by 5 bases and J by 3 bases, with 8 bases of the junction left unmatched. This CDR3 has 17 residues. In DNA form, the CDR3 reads TGTGCCAGCAGCCCCCGACTAGCGGGAGCCATCTACAATGAGCAGTTCTTC. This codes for CASSPRLAGAIYNEQFF.

CDR3 amino acids: CASSLGKFSGRGTDTQYF. CDR3 DNA: TGTGCCAGCAGCTTAGGAAAATTTAGCGGGAGGGGGACAGATACGCAGTATTTT. This rearrangement joins TRBV7-9 to TRBJ2-3, with TRBD2 identical over 11 bases. This CDR3 has 18 residues. After removal of 1 base from V and 3 bases from J, the junction contained 9 bases not matched to a gene. CDR1 is SEHNR and CDR2 is FQNEAQ in the germline V gene (reference sequence). The whole variable domain, remainder taken from reference TRBV7-9 and TRBJ2-3, is DTGVSQNPRHKITKRGQNVTFRCDPISEHNRLYWYRQTLGQGPEFLTYFQNEAQLEKSRLLSDRFSAERPKGSFSTLEIQRTEQGDSAMYLCASSLGKFSGRGTDTQYFGPGTRLTVL.

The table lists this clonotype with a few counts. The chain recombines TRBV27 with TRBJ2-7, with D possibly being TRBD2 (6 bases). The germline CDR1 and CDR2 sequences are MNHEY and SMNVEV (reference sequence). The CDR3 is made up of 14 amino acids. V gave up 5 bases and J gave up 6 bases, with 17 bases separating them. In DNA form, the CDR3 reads TGTGCCAGCAGTCTTGGCGCCGGGAGACGCGAGCAGTACTTC. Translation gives CASSLGAGRREQYF.

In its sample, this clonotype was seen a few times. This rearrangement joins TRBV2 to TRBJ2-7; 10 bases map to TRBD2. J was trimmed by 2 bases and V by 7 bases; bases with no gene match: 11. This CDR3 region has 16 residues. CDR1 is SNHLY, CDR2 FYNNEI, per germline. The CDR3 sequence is CASTGTSAPSPYEQYF. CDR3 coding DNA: TGTGCCAGCACAGGGACTAGCGCCCCGTCCCCCTACGAGCAGTACTTC. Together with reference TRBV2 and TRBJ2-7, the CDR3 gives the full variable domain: EPEVTQTPSHQVTQMGQEVILRCVPISNHLYFYWYRQILGQKVEFLVSFYNNEISEKSEIFDDQFSVERPDGSNFTLKIRSTKLEDSAMYFCASTGTSAPSPYEQYFGPGTRLTVT.

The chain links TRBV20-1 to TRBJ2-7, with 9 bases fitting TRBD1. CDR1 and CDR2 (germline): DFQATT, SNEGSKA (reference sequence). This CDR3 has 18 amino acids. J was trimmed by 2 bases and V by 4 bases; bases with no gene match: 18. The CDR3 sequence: CSATSRDRVSGGTYEQYF. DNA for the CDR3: TGCAGTGCTACGAGCCGGGACAGGGTGAGCGGAGGGACCTACGAGCAGTACTTC.

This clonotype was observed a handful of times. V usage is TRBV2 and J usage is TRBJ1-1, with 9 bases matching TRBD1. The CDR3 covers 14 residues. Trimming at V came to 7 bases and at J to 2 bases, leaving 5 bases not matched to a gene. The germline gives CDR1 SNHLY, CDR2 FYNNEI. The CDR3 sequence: CASTLQGANTEAFF. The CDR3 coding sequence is TGTGCCAGCACTCTACAGGGGGCAAACACTGAAGCTTTCTTT.

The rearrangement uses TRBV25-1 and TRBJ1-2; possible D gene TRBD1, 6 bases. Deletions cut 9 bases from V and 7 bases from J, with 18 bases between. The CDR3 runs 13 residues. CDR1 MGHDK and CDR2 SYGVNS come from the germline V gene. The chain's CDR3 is CASSPTGAPGYTF. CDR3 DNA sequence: TGTGCCAGTTCCCCGACGGGGGCTCCTGGCTACACCTTC.

CDR3 DNA sequence: TGTGCCAGCAGCTCCTACGGGCCTTATGAGCAGTTCTTC. It encodes CASSSYGPYEQFF. The V call is TRBV12-3 or TRBV12-4, the J call TRBJ2-1; no clear D. Between the trimmed V and J ends, which lost 6 bases and 8 bases, there was a span of 14 bases. CDR3 size: 13 residues.

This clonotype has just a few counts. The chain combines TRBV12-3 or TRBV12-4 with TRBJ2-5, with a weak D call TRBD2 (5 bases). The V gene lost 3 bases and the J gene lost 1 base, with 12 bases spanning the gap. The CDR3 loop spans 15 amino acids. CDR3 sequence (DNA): TGTGCCAGCAGTTTTGGTGCTAGCTTCCAAGAGACCCAGTACTTC. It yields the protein CASSFGASFQETQYF.

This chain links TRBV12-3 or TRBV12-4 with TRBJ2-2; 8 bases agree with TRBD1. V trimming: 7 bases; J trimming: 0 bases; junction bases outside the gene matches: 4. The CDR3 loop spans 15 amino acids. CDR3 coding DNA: TGTGCCAGCAACGGACAGGGCCCGAACACCGGGGAGCTGTTTTTT. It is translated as CASNGQGPNTGELFF.

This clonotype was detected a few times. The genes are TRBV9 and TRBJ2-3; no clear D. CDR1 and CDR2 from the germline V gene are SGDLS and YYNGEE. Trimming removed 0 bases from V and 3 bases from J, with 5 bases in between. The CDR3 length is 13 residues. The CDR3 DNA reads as TGTGCCAGCAGCGTAGATGTGACAGATACGCAGTATTTT. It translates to CASSVDVTDTQYF.